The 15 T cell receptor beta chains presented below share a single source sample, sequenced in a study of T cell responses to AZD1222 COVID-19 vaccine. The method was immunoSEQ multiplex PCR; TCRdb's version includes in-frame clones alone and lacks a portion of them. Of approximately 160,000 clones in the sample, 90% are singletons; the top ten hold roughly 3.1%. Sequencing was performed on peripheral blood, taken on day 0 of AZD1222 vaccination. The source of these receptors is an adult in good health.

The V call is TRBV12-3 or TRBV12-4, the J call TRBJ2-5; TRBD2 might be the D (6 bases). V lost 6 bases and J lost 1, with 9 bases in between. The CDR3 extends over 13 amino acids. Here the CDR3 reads CASRISGQETQYF. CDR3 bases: TGTGCCAGCAGAATTAGCGGCCAAGAGACCCAGTACTTC.

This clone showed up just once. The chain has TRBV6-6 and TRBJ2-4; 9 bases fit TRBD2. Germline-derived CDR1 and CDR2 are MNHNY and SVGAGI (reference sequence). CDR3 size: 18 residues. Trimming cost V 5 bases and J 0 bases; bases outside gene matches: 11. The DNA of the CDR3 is TGTGCCAGCAGTCGCTGGGGGGCTAGCGGGGTAGCCAAAAACATTCAGTACTTC. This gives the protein CASSRWGASGVAKNIQYF.

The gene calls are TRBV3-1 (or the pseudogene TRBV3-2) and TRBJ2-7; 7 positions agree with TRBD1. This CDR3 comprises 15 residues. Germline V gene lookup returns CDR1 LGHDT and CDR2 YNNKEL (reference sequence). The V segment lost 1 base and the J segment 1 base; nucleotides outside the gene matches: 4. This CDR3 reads CASSQGRRGSYEQYF. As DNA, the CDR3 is TGTGCCAGCAGCCAAGGTCGCAGGGGGTCCTACGAGCAGTACTTC.

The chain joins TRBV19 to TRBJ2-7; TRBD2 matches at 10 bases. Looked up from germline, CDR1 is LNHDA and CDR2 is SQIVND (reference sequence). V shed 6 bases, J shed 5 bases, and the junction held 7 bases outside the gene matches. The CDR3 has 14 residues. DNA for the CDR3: TGTGCCAGTAGCTATAGCGGGGGGCCCCACGAGCAGTACTTC. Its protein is CASSYSGGPHEQYF.

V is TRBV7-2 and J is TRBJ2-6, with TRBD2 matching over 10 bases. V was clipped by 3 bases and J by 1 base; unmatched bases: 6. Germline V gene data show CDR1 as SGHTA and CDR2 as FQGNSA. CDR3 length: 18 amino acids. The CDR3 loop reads CASSFPERGGSGANVLTF. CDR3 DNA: TGTGCCAGCAGCTTTCCGGAGCGGGGGGGTTCTGGGGCCAACGTCCTGACTTTC.

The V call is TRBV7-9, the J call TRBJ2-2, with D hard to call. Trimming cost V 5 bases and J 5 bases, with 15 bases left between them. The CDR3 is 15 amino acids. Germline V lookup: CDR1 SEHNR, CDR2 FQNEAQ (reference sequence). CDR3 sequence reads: CASSHGPHSTGELFF. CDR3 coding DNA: TGTGCCAGCAGCCATGGGCCACATAGTACCGGGGAGCTGTTTTTT.

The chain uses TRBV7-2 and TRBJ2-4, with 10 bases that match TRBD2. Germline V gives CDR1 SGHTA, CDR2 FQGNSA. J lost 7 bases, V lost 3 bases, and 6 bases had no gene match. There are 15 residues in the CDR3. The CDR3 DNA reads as TGTGCCAGCAGCTTCAAGCGGGGGGGCGGGAACATTCAGTACTTC. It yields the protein CASSFKRGGGNIQYF.

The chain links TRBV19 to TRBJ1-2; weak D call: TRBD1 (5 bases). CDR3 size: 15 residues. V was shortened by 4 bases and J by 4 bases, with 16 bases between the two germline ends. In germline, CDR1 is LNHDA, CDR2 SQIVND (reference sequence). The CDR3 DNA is TGTGCCAGTAGTAGGGGGAGACAGAGATCCTATGGCTACACCTTC. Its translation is CASSRGRQRSYGYTF.

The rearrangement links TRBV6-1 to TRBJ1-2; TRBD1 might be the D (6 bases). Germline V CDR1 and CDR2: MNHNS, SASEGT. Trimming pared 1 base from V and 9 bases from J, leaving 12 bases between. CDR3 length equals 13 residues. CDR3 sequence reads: CASSEGWDTRYTF. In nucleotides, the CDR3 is TGTGCCAGCAGTGAAGGTTGGGACACTCGCTACACCTTC.

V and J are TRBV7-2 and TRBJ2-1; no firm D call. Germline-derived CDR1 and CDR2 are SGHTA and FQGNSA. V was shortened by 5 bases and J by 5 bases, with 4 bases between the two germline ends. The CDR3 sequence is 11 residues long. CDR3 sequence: CASSLNNEQFF. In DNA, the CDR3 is TGTGCCAGCAGCCTTAACAATGAGCAGTTCTTC.

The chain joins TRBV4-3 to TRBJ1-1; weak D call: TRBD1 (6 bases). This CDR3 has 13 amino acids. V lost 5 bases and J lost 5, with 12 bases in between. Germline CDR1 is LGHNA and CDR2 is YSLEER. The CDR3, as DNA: TGCGCCAGCAGCATGGACAGTCGAACTGAAGCTTTCTTT. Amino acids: CASSMDSRTEAFF.

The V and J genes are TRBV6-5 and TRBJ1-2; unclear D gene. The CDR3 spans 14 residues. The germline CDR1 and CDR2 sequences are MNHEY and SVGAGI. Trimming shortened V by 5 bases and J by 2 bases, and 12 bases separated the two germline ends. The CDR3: CASSRGRLNYGYTF. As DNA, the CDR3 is TGTGCCAGCAGTCGCGGACGGTTGAACTATGGCTACACCTTC.

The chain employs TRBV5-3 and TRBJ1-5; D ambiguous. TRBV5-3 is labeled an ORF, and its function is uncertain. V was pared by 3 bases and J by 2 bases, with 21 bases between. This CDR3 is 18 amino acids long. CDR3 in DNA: TGTGCCAGAAGCTCCGGACTCGACGAGACCCATTGCAATCAGCCCCAGCATTTT. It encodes CARSSGLDETHCNQPQHF.

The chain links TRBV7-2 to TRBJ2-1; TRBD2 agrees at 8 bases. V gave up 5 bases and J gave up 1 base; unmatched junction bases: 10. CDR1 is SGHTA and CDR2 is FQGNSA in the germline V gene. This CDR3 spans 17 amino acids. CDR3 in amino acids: CASSPRAGGASYNEQFF. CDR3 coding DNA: TGTGCCAGCAGCCCAAGGGCCGGGGGGGCTTCCTACAATGAGCAGTTCTTC.

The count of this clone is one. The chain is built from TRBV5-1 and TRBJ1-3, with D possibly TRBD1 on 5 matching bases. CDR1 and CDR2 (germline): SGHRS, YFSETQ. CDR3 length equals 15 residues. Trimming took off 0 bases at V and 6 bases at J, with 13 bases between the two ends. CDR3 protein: CASSLGQPEANTIYF. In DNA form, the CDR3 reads TGCGCCAGCAGCTTGGGACAGCCGGAGGCAAACACCATATATTTT. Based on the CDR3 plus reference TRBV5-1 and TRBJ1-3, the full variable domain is KAGVTQTPRYLIKTRGQQVTLSCSPISGHRSVSWYQQTPGQGLQFLFEYFSETQRNKGNFPGRFSGRQFSNSRSEMNVSTLELGDSALYLCASSLGQPEANTIYFGEGSWLTVV.